This record covers a single TCR beta chain. The data originate from a study of blood T cell repertoires in COVID-19. Data came from immunoSEQ multiplex PCR; TCRdb stores just in-frame clones and leaves some out. The sample includes approximately 190,000 clones, 84% seen only once; the top ten take about 3.3%. Trimming removed 6 bases from V and 1 base from J; junction bases left unmatched: 6. Germline V gene data show CDR1 as MNHEY and CDR2 as SVGEGT. The CDR3 contains 15 residues. The J gene is TRBJ1-5, the V gene TRBV6-2 or TRBV6-3; TRBD1 matches at 7 bases. The sample comprised PBMCs or T cells enriched from blood (not recorded which). The sequence derives from a woman younger than 45 who had been exposed to COVID-19. In DNA form, the CDR3 reads TGTGCCAGCAGCAGCAGACAGGGAAGCAATCAGCCCCAGCATTTT. Translated, it gives CASSSRQGSNQPQHF.